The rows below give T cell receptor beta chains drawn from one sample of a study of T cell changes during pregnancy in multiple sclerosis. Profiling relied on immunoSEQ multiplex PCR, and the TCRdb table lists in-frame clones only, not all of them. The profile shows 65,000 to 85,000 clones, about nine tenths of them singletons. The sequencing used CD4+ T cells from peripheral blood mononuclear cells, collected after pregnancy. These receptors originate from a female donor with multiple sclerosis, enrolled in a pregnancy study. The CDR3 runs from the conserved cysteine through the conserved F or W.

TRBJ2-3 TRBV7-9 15 CASSLTGDSTDTQYF
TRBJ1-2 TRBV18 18 CASSLSAALSSGPSGYTF
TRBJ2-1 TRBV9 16 CASSVGTSGFYNEQFF
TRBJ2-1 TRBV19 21 CASSRSPGLATLKSTYNEQFF
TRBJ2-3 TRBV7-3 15 CASSQEGRGADTQYF
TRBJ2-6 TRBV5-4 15 CASSLGGETPRVLTF
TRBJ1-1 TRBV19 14 CASSMTQMNTEAFF
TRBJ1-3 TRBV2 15 CASSLGTASGNTIYF
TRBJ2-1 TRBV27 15 CASSLGASSYNEQFF
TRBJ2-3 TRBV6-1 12 CASSMRTDTQYF
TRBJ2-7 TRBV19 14 CASSYQGSPYEQYF
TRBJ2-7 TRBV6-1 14 CASIPMTGAYEQYF
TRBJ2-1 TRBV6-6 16 CASSYSTRSSYNEQFF
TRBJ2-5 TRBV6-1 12 CASSETRETQYF
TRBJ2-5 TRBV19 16 CASSPGVGTAAETQYF
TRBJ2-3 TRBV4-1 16 CASSQEVNLRADTQYF
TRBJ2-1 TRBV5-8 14 CASSRLERYNEQFF
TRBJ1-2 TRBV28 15 CASRLTLQGNYGYTF
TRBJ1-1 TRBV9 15 CASSVARQGAIEAFF
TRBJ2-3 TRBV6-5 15 CASSGVRQLTDTQYF
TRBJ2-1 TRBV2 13 CASGTNSYNEQFF
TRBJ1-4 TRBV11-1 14 CASSRGQINEKLFF
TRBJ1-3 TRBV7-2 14 CASSFSGSGNTIYF
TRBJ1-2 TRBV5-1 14 CASTERTDYYGYTF
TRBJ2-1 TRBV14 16 CASSSARAAEGNEQFF
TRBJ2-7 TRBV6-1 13 CASSDSTAYEQYF
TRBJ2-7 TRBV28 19 CASSPKDRVSVEVFNEQYF
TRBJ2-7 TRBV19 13 CASTSGASYEQYF
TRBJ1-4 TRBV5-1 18 CASSRGRGREETNEKLFF
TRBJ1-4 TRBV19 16 CASSTLPGQRDEKLFF
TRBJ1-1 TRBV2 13 CASSGGVAREAFF
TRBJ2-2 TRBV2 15 CASSERRSNTGELFF
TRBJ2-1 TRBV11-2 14 CASSPILAHNEQFF
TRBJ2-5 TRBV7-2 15 CASSPRVAGARTQYF